The rows below give T cell receptor beta chains drawn from one sample of a study of T cell repertoires in cytomegalovirus infection. MiXCR was run by TCRdb on the reads, yielding one entry per CDR3 protein. The table shows 400,000 or so distinct CDR3 sequences, with approximately 18% occurring only once. Sequencing was performed on PBMCs. The receptors stem from a human donor in good health (CMV status not recorded). Some clones in this sample may be carry-over from other donors' samples. CDR3s include the opening cysteine and the closing phenylalanine or tryptophan. Each record gives: V gene, clone size, J gene, D gene, CDR3 protein, CDR3 DNA. D genes are given only for firm matches. Clone size is not always given. Where it is, it says once, few, many or a class for expanded clones.

V gene: TRBV7-9; clone size: NA; J gene: TRBJ2-3; D gene: TRBD2; CDR3 protein: CASSDSGLGPDTQYF; CDR3 DNA: TGTGCCAGCAGCGATTCGGGACTAGGGCCAGATACGCAGTATTTT
V gene: TRBV6-2/TRBV6-3; clone size: NA; J gene: TRBJ1-1; D gene: NA; CDR3 protein: CASTRGVATEAFF; CDR3 DNA: TGTGCCAGCACCAGAGGGGTTGCCACTGAAGCTTTCTTT
V gene: TRBV7-9; clone size: few; J gene: TRBJ1-6; D gene: NA; CDR3 protein: CASSPVNNSPLHF; CDR3 DNA: TGTGCCAGCAGTCCGGTGAATAATTCACCCCTCCACTTT
V gene: TRBV14; clone size: NA; J gene: TRBJ2-3; D gene: TRBD2; CDR3 protein: CASSQDGTSRHF; CDR3 DNA: TGTGCCAGCAGCCAAGATGGGACTAGCCGACATTTT
V gene: TRBV7-7; clone size: many; J gene: TRBJ2-1; D gene: TRBD1; CDR3 protein: CASSSDRYNEQFF; CDR3 DNA: TGTGCCAGCAGCTCGGACAGGTACAATGAGCAGTTCTTC
V gene: TRBV7-9; clone size: NA; J gene: TRBJ2-3; D gene: NA; CDR3 protein: CASSLSNLLRGTSTDTQYF; CDR3 DNA: TGTGCCAGCAGCCTATCAAACCTTCTTCGGGGGACTAGCACAGATACGCAGTATTTT
V gene: TRBV6-1; clone size: NA; J gene: TRBJ1-1; D gene: NA; CDR3 protein: CASRRGRPVEAFF; CDR3 DNA: TGTGCCAGCAGGAGGGGGAGGCCGGTGGAAGCTTTCTTT
V gene: TRBV7-6; clone size: few; J gene: TRBJ1-3; D gene: TRBD1; CDR3 protein: CASSQDRGDTIYF; CDR3 DNA: TGTGCCAGCAGCCAGGACAGGGGAGACACCATATATTTT
V gene: TRBV4-3; clone size: NA; J gene: TRBJ1-2; D gene: NA; CDR3 protein: CASSQRGRGLDGYTF; CDR3 DNA: TGCGCCAGCAGCCAAAGGGGGAGGGGCTTGGATGGCTACACCTTC
V gene: TRBV4-2; clone size: NA; J gene: TRBJ1-4; D gene: NA; CDR3 protein: CASSQVVEVLNEKLFF; CDR3 DNA: TGTGCCAGCAGCCAAGTGGTAGAGGTCCTTAATGAAAAACTGTTTTTT
V gene: TRBV7-9; clone size: many; J gene: TRBJ2-7; D gene: NA; CDR3 protein: CASSPVAGPQGEQYF; CDR3 DNA: TGTGCCAGCAGCCCCGTAGCAGGGCCGCAAGGCGAGCAGTACTTC
V gene: TRBV19; clone size: NA; J gene: TRBJ1-5; D gene: NA; CDR3 protein: CASSTTLSGQPQHF; CDR3 DNA: TGTGCCAGTAGTACGACTCTGAGTGGACAGCCCCAGCATTTT
V gene: TRBV11-2; clone size: NA; J gene: TRBJ1-2; D gene: NA; CDR3 protein: CGSSLSEFKDHYGYTF; CDR3 DNA: TGTGGCAGCAGCTTATCAGAATTCAAGGACCACTATGGCTACACCTTC
V gene: TRBV12-3/TRBV12-4; clone size: few; J gene: TRBJ1-2; D gene: TRBD1; CDR3 protein: CASSPAGGATSSF; CDR3 DNA: TGTGCCAGCAGTCCGGCAGGGGGAGCTACCTCTTCCTTC
V gene: TRBV5-6; clone size: NA; J gene: TRBJ1-2; D gene: NA; CDR3 protein: CASTHRGRDYGYTF; CDR3 DNA: TGTGCCAGCACCCACCGGGGGAGGGACTATGGCTACACCTTC
V gene: TRBV12-3/TRBV12-4; clone size: NA; J gene: TRBJ1-1; D gene: NA; CDR3 protein: CASSQRGRTEAFF; CDR3 DNA: TGTGCCAGCAGTCAAAGAGGTCGCACTGAAGCTTTCTTT
V gene: TRBV4-1; clone size: many; J gene: TRBJ1-1; D gene: NA; CDR3 protein: CASSQYIRGTEAFF; CDR3 DNA: TGCGCCAGCAGCCAATATATCAGAGGCACTGAAGCTTTCTTT
V gene: TRBV7-8; clone size: many; J gene: TRBJ2-7; D gene: NA; CDR3 protein: CASSLKRGTYEQYF; CDR3 DNA: TGTGCCAGCAGCTTAAAGAGGGGGACCTACGAGCAGTACTTC
V gene: TRBV7-7; clone size: many; J gene: TRBJ2-5; D gene: NA; CDR3 protein: CASSFNGMETQYF; CDR3 DNA: TGTGCCAGCAGCTTTAATGGCATGGAGACCCAGTACTTC
V gene: TRBV4-3; clone size: NA; J gene: TRBJ1-3; D gene: NA; CDR3 protein: CASSQEASGGNTIYF; CDR3 DNA: TGCGCCAGCAGCCAAGAGGCCAGTGGTGGAAACACCATATATTTT
V gene: TRBV7-6; clone size: many; J gene: TRBJ1-1; D gene: NA; CDR3 protein: CASSFSYGVDTEAFF; CDR3 DNA: TGTGCCAGCAGCTTTAGTTATGGGGTCGACACTGAAGCTTTCTTT
V gene: TRBV7-8; clone size: few; J gene: TRBJ2-3; D gene: NA; CDR3 protein: CASSLGPVRTDTQYF; CDR3 DNA: TGTGCCAGCAGCTTAGGACCCGTCCGGACAGATACGCAGTATTTT
V gene: TRBV5-4; clone size: NA; J gene: TRBJ2-7; D gene: NA; CDR3 protein: CASSLAGRPSHEQYF; CDR3 DNA: TGTGCCAGCAGCTTGGCCGGCAGGCCTTCTCACGAGCAGTACTTC
V gene: TRBV20-1; clone size: few; J gene: TRBJ2-1; D gene: NA; CDR3 protein: CSAPWDSKGINEQFF; CDR3 DNA: TGCAGTGCTCCGTGGGACTCCAAGGGGATCAATGAGCAGTTCTTC
V gene: TRBV19; clone size: many; J gene: TRBJ2-5; D gene: NA; CDR3 protein: CASRQQETQYF; CDR3 DNA: TGTGCCAGTAGACAACAAGAGACCCAGTACTTC
V gene: TRBV19; clone size: NA; J gene: TRBJ2-3; D gene: NA; CDR3 protein: CASNQGRIGTQYF; CDR3 DNA: TGTGCCAGTAATCAGGGGCGAATCGGTACGCAGTATTTT